This T cell receptor beta chain was sequenced in a study of Graves' ophthalmopathy and Graves' hyperthyroidism. RNA transcripts yielded amplified TCR beta CDR3 regions. Amplification began with first-round RT-PCR using HTBI primers, then second-round multiplex PCR was performed. MiXCR, applied by TCRdb to the multiplex PCR reads, yields one record per CDR3 protein. Seen here are about 160,000 distinct CDR3 sequences, roughly 37% observed once, and the top ten hold about 6%. This clonotype was counted many times. Germline CDR1 MGHRA, CDR2 YSYEKL. This CDR3 spans 19 amino acids. The V segment lost 2 bases and the J segment 1 base; nucleotides outside the gene matches: 12. Moderate-to-severe activity, with CAS ≥3, NOSPECS ≥4 and duration under 3 months, characterized the donors with ophthalmopathy.

The sample was peripheral blood. The receptor was derived from a woman in her thirties or forties with Graves' ophthalmopathy. This chain links TRBV4-1 with TRBJ1-3; the match to TRBD1 covers 9 bases. CDR3 bases: TGCGCCAGCAGCCAATACCGACGTCCAGACAGGGGGTCTGGAAACACCATATATTTT. As protein: CASSQYRRPDRGSGNTIYF.